Below, 8 T cell receptor beta chains from the same sample are listed, as sequenced in a study of T cell responses to AZD1222 COVID-19 vaccine. Assay: immunoSEQ multiplex PCR; the TCRdb copy retains only in-frame clones and omits some. This sample has about 79,000 clones; 83% occur once, and the top ten carry roughly 1.3%. Material: peripheral blood, obtained 28 days after the second AZD1222 dose. These receptors all come from an adult who received the AZD1222 COVID-19 vaccine.

This clone occurred a few times. CDR3 DNA: TGTGCCACTACCCCATCAGGGAACTATGGCTACACCTTC. Protein: CATTPSGNYGYTF. The J gene is TRBJ1-2, the V gene TRBV19, with D possibly being TRBD1 (5 bases). V shed 10 bases and J shed 2 bases, with 14 bases lying between them. The germline gives CDR1 LNHDA, CDR2 SQIVND (reference sequence). CDR3 length: 13 residues.

This clone has only a few counts. The J gene is TRBJ2-1, the V gene TRBV28, with 9 nucleotides matching TRBD2. Trimming took 4 bases from V and 5 from J; bases not matched to a gene: 9. Germline CDR1 and CDR2: MDHEN and SYDVKM. CDR3 length equals 16 residues. The CDR3 loop reads CASSSLAGVAHNEQFF. CDR3 coding DNA: TGTGCCAGCAGTTCCTTAGCGGGAGTTGCCCACAATGAGCAGTTCTTC.

This chain joins TRBV19 and TRBJ1-1; 7 bases align to TRBD1. The junction had 12 bases not matched to a gene; V was cut back by 7 bases and J by 7 bases. The CDR3 spans 14 residues. Germline CDR1 reads LNHDA; CDR2 reads SQIVND (reference sequence). The CDR3, as DNA: TGTGCCAGTACCGATCGGTGGCAGGGGGTTGAAGCTTTCTTT. As protein: CASTDRWQGVEAFF.

The V and J genes are TRBV27 and TRBJ1-2; no firm D call. The germline V gene has CDR1 MNHEY and CDR2 SMNVEV (reference sequence). Trimming cost V 3 bases and J 8 bases, with 19 bases left between them. The CDR3 sequence is 15 residues long. The CDR3 DNA is TGTGCCAGCAGTTTTTCGGGCAGCCTAGTCGGGGGCTACACCTTC. Amino acids: CASSFSGSLVGGYTF.

This chain joins TRBV28 and TRBJ1-1, with D possibly TRBD1 on 5 matching bases. Trimming stripped 2 bases from V and 4 bases from J, with 11 bases between. CDR1 is MDHEN and CDR2 is SYDVKM in the germline V gene. The CDR3 is made up of 14 amino acids. Here the CDR3 DNA reads TGTGCCAGCAGTTTAGGGCAGGGTGGCACTGAAGCTTTCTTT. Translated: CASSLGQGGTEAFF.

The V gene is TRBV29-1, the J gene TRBJ2-1; a weak D match, TRBD1 (8 bases). The CDR3 consists of 13 residues. Trimming took 6 bases from V and 4 from J, leaving 13 bases between them. Germline assignment: CDR1 SQVTM and CDR2 ANQGSEA. CDR3 DNA sequence: TGCAGCGTCGAGCGGGACAGGTACAATGAGCAGTTCTTC. This gives the protein CSVERDRYNEQFF.

CDR3 in amino acids: CASSSRDRGQETQYF. The CDR3 DNA reads TGTGCCAGCAGTTCGCGGGACAGGGGACAAGAGACCCAGTACTTC. The chain has TRBV27 and TRBJ2-5, with 10 bases aligning to TRBD1. With 4 bases clipped from V and 2 bases from J, the junction kept 4 bases outside the gene matches. CDR3 length: 15 amino acids. Germline CDR1 is MNHEY and CDR2 is SMNVEV (reference sequence).

Written as DNA, the CDR3 is TGTGCCAGCAGGACTGGGCCGAACGCTGGAAACACCATATATTTT. It is translated as CASRTGPNAGNTIYF. The chain recombines TRBV6-5 with TRBJ1-3; D unresolved. The CDR3 has 15 amino acids. V lost 6 bases to trimming and J lost 2 bases, with 14 bases between them. Germline V lookup: CDR1 MNHEY, CDR2 SVGAGI.